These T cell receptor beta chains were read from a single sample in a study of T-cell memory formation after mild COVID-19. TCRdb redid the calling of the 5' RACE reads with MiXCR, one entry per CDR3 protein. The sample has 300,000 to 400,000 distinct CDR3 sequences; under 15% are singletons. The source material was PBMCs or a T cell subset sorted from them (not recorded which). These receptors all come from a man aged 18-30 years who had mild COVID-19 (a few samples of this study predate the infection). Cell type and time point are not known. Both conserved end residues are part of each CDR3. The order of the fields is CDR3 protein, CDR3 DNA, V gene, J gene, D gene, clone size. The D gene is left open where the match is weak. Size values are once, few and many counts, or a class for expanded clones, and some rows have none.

cdr3_aa: CASRRGQGYEQYF; cdr3_nt: TGTGCCAGTAGGCGGGGACAGGGGTACGAGCAGTACTTC; v_call: TRBV19; j_call: TRBJ2-7; d_call: TRBD1; clone_size: few
cdr3_aa: CASSSTGNGETQYF; cdr3_nt: TGTGCCAGCAGTTCCACAGGGAATGGGGAGACCCAGTACTTC; v_call: TRBV28; j_call: TRBJ2-5; d_call: NA; clone_size: NA
cdr3_aa: CASSQDSTSGRAFF; cdr3_nt: TGCGCCAGCAGCCAAGATTCGACCTCCGGTCGGGCTTTCTTT; v_call: TRBV4-3; j_call: TRBJ1-1; d_call: NA; clone_size: many
cdr3_aa: CASRVTSANTEAFF; cdr3_nt: TGTGCCAGCAGAGTCACCTCAGCGAACACTGAAGCTTTCTTT; v_call: TRBV7-9; j_call: TRBJ1-1; d_call: NA; clone_size: few
cdr3_aa: CASSGELWGYTF; cdr3_nt: TGTGCCAGCAGCGGGGAGCTTTGGGGCTACACCTTC; v_call: TRBV6-2/TRBV6-3; j_call: TRBJ1-2; d_call: NA; clone_size: few
cdr3_aa: CASSPWVSGYNEQFF; cdr3_nt: TGTGCCAGCAGCCCCTGGGTCAGCGGCTACAATGAGCAGTTCTTC; v_call: TRBV7-3; j_call: TRBJ2-1; d_call: NA; clone_size: NA
cdr3_aa: CASSSRGPLGANVLTF; cdr3_nt: TGTGCCAGCAGCTCACGGGGCCCTTTGGGGGCCAACGTCCTGACTTTC; v_call: TRBV5-6; j_call: TRBJ2-6; d_call: NA; clone_size: many
cdr3_aa: CASSLEGARRPQHF; cdr3_nt: TGTGCCAGCAGCCTCGAGGGGGCGAGGCGGCCCCAGCATTTT; v_call: TRBV7-2; j_call: TRBJ1-5; d_call: TRBD1; clone_size: many
cdr3_aa: CASSLQGATNEKLFF; cdr3_nt: TGTGCCAGCAGTTTACAGGGGGCTACTAATGAAAAACTGTTTTTT; v_call: TRBV12-3/TRBV12-4; j_call: TRBJ1-4; d_call: TRBD1; clone_size: many
cdr3_aa: CASRKRRGEETQYF; cdr3_nt: TGTGCCAGCAGAAAAAGGCGGGGTGAGGAGACCCAGTACTTC; v_call: TRBV27; j_call: TRBJ2-5; d_call: NA; clone_size: NA
cdr3_aa: CASSNPLDTQYF; cdr3_nt: TGTGCCAGCAGCAATCCCCTAGATACGCAGTATTTT; v_call: TRBV3-1; j_call: TRBJ2-3; d_call: NA; clone_size: NA
cdr3_aa: CASSPHSGPNEKLFF; cdr3_nt: TGTGCCAGCTCACCTCACAGCGGACCTAATGAAAAACTGTTTTTT; v_call: TRBV18; j_call: TRBJ1-4; d_call: NA; clone_size: NA
cdr3_aa: CSVEGGGKETQYF; cdr3_nt: TGCAGCGTTGAAGGGGGAGGAAAGGAGACCCAGTACTTC; v_call: TRBV29-1; j_call: TRBJ2-5; d_call: NA; clone_size: NA
cdr3_aa: CASSYAGTRRYEQFF; cdr3_nt: TGTGCCAGCAGTTACGCCGGGACTAGGAGGTATGAGCAGTTCTTC; v_call: TRBV6-5; j_call: TRBJ2-1; d_call: TRBD2; clone_size: few
cdr3_aa: CSAPQTGGMDEQFF; cdr3_nt: TGCAGTGCTCCCCAGACAGGGGGCATGGATGAGCAGTTCTTC; v_call: TRBV20-1; j_call: TRBJ2-1; d_call: TRBD1; clone_size: many
cdr3_aa: CASSPNRGEAFF; cdr3_nt: TGTGCCAGCAGTCCCAACAGGGGGGAAGCTTTCTTT; v_call: TRBV12-3/TRBV12-4; j_call: TRBJ1-1; d_call: TRBD1; clone_size: few
cdr3_aa: CASRVLGTDTYEQYF; cdr3_nt: TGTGCCAGCAGGGTCCTTGGGACGGATACCTACGAGCAGTACTTC; v_call: TRBV5-5; j_call: TRBJ2-7; d_call: NA; clone_size: many
cdr3_aa: CASSFGTQYF; cdr3_nt: TGTGCCAGCAGCTTCGGGACGCAGTATTTT; v_call: TRBV7-9; j_call: TRBJ2-3; d_call: NA; clone_size: NA
cdr3_aa: CASNAPTNEQYF; cdr3_nt: TGTGCCAGCAACGCCCCGACGAACGAGCAGTACTTC; v_call: TRBV6-2/TRBV6-3; j_call: TRBJ2-7; d_call: NA; clone_size: NA
cdr3_aa: CASTLNRPFNEQFF; cdr3_nt: TGTGCCAGCACCCTCAATCGTCCTTTCAATGAGCAGTTCTTC; v_call: TRBV12-3/TRBV12-4; j_call: TRBJ2-1; d_call: NA; clone_size: few
cdr3_aa: CASSRAGSGVYTGELFF; cdr3_nt: TGCGCCAGCAGCCGGGCGGGTAGCGGAGTATACACCGGGGAGCTGTTTTTT; v_call: TRBV4-3; j_call: TRBJ2-2; d_call: NA; clone_size: few
cdr3_aa: CASSTGQGYNQPQHF; cdr3_nt: TGTGCCAGCAGCACCGGACAGGGGTACAATCAGCCCCAGCATTTT; v_call: TRBV7-9; j_call: TRBJ1-5; d_call: TRBD1; clone_size: NA
cdr3_aa: CASSYSERGGTGELFF; cdr3_nt: TGTGCCAGCAGTTACTCGGAGCGGGGGGGCACCGGGGAGCTGTTTTTT; v_call: TRBV6-2/TRBV6-3; j_call: TRBJ2-2; d_call: TRBD2; clone_size: NA
cdr3_aa: CASSARTDYGYTF; cdr3_nt: TGTGCCAGCAGCGCCCGGACGGACTATGGCTACACCTTC; v_call: TRBV7-9; j_call: TRBJ1-2; d_call: NA; clone_size: many
cdr3_aa: CASSLRQDSTDTQYF; cdr3_nt: TGTGCCAGCAGCTTACGGCAAGACAGCACAGATACGCAGTATTTT; v_call: TRBV7-6; j_call: TRBJ2-3; d_call: NA; clone_size: many
cdr3_aa: CASSVAGRGTYQETQYF; cdr3_nt: TGTGCCAGCAGCGTAGCCGGGCGGGGGACGTACCAAGAGACCCAGTACTTC; v_call: TRBV9; j_call: TRBJ2-5; d_call: TRBD2; clone_size: few
cdr3_aa: CASSSGSTSGGQETQYF; cdr3_nt: TGTGCCAGCAGCAGCGGCTCGACTAGCGGGGGCCAAGAGACCCAGTACTTC; v_call: TRBV11-3; j_call: TRBJ2-5; d_call: TRBD2; clone_size: few
cdr3_aa: CAISRAGQGTSPLHF; cdr3_nt: TGTGCCATCAGTCGAGCGGGACAGGGCACTTCACCCCTCCACTTT; v_call: TRBV10-3; j_call: TRBJ1-6; d_call: TRBD1; clone_size: NA
cdr3_aa: CASISINEQFF; cdr3_nt: TGTGCCAGCATAAGCATCAATGAGCAGTTCTTC; v_call: TRBV6-4; j_call: TRBJ2-1; d_call: NA; clone_size: few
cdr3_aa: CASSLTGGVANYGYTF; cdr3_nt: TGTGCCAGCAGTTTAACAGGGGGAGTAGCTAACTATGGCTACACCTTC; v_call: TRBV12-3/TRBV12-4; j_call: TRBJ1-2; d_call: TRBD1; clone_size: few
cdr3_aa: CASSRSVSSYNEQFF; cdr3_nt: TGTGCCAGCAGCCGGTCGGTAAGCTCCTACAATGAGCAGTTCTTC; v_call: TRBV7-8; j_call: TRBJ2-1; d_call: NA; clone_size: few
cdr3_aa: CATAGLAGGFYNEQFF; cdr3_nt: TGTGCCACCGCGGGACTAGCGGGGGGCTTCTACAATGAGCAGTTCTTC; v_call: TRBV12-3/TRBV12-4; j_call: TRBJ2-1; d_call: TRBD2; clone_size: NA
cdr3_aa: CASSPPGDNEQFF; cdr3_nt: TGTGCCAGCAGCCCTCCTGGGGACAATGAGCAGTTCTTC; v_call: TRBV13; j_call: TRBJ2-1; d_call: NA; clone_size: NA
cdr3_aa: CASSQDDSGPLQYF; cdr3_nt: TGCGCCAGCAGCCAAGATGATAGCGGGCCCCTTCAGTATTTT; v_call: TRBV4-3; j_call: TRBJ2-3; d_call: TRBD2; clone_size: NA
cdr3_aa: CASSPGRSTEAFF; cdr3_nt: TGCGCCAGCAGCCCGGGACGGAGCACTGAAGCTTTCTTT; v_call: TRBV4-3; j_call: TRBJ1-1; d_call: NA; clone_size: NA
cdr3_aa: CAIRGRDHKTQYF; cdr3_nt: TGTGCCATCAGGGGGCGGGACCACAAGACCCAGTACTTC; v_call: TRBV10-3; j_call: TRBJ2-5; d_call: NA; clone_size: many
cdr3_aa: CAGSGHNSPLHF; cdr3_nt: TGTGCGGGAAGTGGACATAATTCACCCCTCCACTTT; v_call: TRBV28; j_call: TRBJ1-6; d_call: NA; clone_size: NA
cdr3_aa: CASSLSSGQGTQYF; cdr3_nt: TGTGCCAGCAGTTTATCATCGGGACAGGGGACCCAGTACTTC; v_call: TRBV27; j_call: TRBJ2-5; d_call: TRBD1; clone_size: few
cdr3_aa: CASSFGFTDTQYF; cdr3_nt: TGTGCCAGCAGTTTTGGCTTCACAGATACGCAGTATTTT; v_call: TRBV12-3/TRBV12-4; j_call: TRBJ2-3; d_call: NA; clone_size: many
cdr3_aa: CASGGRQQTYEQYF; cdr3_nt: TGTGCCAGCGGCGGGCGACAGCAAACCTACGAGCAGTACTTC; v_call: TRBV7-2; j_call: TRBJ2-7; d_call: NA; clone_size: few
cdr3_aa: CASGILAGGRFTGELFF; cdr3_nt: TGCGCCAGCGGCATACTAGCGGGGGGCCGTTTCACCGGGGAGCTGTTTTTT; v_call: TRBV5-1; j_call: TRBJ2-2; d_call: TRBD2; clone_size: many
cdr3_aa: CASSPSGGEINTGELFF; cdr3_nt: TGTGCCAGCAGTCCCTCAGGGGGGGAGATCAACACCGGGGAGCTGTTTTTT; v_call: TRBV12-3/TRBV12-4; j_call: TRBJ2-2; d_call: NA; clone_size: many
cdr3_aa: CASSLLVSPLHF; cdr3_nt: TGTGCCAGCAGCTTACTGGTTTCACCCCTCCACTTT; v_call: TRBV7-2; j_call: TRBJ1-6; d_call: NA; clone_size: few
cdr3_aa: CASRQGMNTEAFF; cdr3_nt: TGTGCCAGCCGACAGGGGATGAACACTGAAGCTTTCTTT; v_call: TRBV7-3; j_call: TRBJ1-1; d_call: TRBD1; clone_size: many
cdr3_aa: CASSQGYGYTF; cdr3_nt: TGTGCCAGCAGCCAAGGCTATGGCTACACCTTC; v_call: TRBV4-2; j_call: TRBJ1-2; d_call: NA; clone_size: many
cdr3_aa: CASSSPLGRKLEAFF; cdr3_nt: TGTGCCAGCAGCTCTCCCCTGGGGCGGAAACTTGAAGCTTTCTTT; v_call: TRBV7-3; j_call: TRBJ1-1; d_call: NA; clone_size: few
cdr3_aa: CASSPGGIHGYTF; cdr3_nt: TGTGCCAGCAGCCCAGGGGGTATCCATGGCTACACCTTC; v_call: TRBV7-9; j_call: TRBJ1-2; d_call: TRBD1; clone_size: few
cdr3_aa: CSALGGANVLTF; cdr3_nt: TGCAGTGCCTTAGGTGGGGCCAACGTCCTGACTTTC; v_call: TRBV20-1; j_call: TRBJ2-6; d_call: NA; clone_size: NA
cdr3_aa: CASSMKGGQPQHF; cdr3_nt: TGTGCCAGTAGTATGAAAGGGGGTCAGCCCCAGCATTTT; v_call: TRBV19; j_call: TRBJ1-5; d_call: NA; clone_size: few
cdr3_aa: CATAKGTGADTQYF; cdr3_nt: TGTGCTACAGCAAAGGGGACGGGGGCAGATACGCAGTATTTT; v_call: TRBV2; j_call: TRBJ2-3; d_call: NA; clone_size: NA